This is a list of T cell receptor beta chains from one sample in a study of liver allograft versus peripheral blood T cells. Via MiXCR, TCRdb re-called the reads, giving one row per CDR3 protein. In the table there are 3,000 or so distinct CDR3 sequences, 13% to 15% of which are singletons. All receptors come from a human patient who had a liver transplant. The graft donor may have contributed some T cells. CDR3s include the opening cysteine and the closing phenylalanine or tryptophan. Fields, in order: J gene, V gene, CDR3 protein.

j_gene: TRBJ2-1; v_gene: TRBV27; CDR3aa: CASSLYFLGGLDNEQFF
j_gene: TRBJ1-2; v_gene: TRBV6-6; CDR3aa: CASSYSGQGALGYTF
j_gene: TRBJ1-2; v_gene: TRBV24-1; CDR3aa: CATSEGRVDWGYTF
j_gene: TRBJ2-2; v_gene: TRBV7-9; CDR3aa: CASSPGTANTGELFF
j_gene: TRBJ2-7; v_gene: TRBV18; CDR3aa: CASSPPNSPFPYEQYF
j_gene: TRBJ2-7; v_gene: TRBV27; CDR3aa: CASSLGTGGRTYEQYF
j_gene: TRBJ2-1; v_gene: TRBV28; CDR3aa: CASSLPRRLAGDNEQFF
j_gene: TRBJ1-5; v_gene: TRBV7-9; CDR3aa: CASSFLDSNQPQHF
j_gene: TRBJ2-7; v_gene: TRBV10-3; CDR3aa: CAITNFPGQPNSPYEQYF
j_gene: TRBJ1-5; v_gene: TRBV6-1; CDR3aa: CASSDGVGFGNQPQHF
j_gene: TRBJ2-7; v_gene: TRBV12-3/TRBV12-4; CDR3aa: CASSLLAGAYEQYF
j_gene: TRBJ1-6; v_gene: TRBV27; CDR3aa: CASSLTTGGDNSPLHF
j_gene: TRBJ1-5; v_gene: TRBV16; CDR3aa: CASSQDRGQPQHF
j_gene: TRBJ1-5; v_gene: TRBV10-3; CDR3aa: CAIPLSPTGRGNQPQHF
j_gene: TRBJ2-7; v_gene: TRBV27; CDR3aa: CASSLRSGRVYEQYF
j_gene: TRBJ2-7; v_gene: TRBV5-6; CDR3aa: CASSSPSSRGVYEQYF
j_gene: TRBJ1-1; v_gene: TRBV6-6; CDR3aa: CGSSRLDIVNTEAFF
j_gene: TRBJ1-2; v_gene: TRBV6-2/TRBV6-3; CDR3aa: CASGPRQGGGYTF
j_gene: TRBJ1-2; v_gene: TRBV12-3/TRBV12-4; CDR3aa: CASSALGPNYGYTF
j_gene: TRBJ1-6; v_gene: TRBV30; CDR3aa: CAWSGYSPLHF
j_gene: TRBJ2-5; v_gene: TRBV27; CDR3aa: CASSFGTIPGGEETQYF
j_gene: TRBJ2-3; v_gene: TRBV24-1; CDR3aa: CATSSSGETDTQYF
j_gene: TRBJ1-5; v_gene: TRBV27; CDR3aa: CASSLTGSNQPQHF
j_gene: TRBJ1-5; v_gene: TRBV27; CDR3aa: CASSRGADNQPQHF
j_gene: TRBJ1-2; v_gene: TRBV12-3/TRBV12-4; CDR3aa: CASSSLSWGVEGGYTF
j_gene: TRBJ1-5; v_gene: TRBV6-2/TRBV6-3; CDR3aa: CASSFVGGRQPQHF
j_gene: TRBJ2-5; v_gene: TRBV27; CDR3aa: CASSPWTGGTQLRETQYF
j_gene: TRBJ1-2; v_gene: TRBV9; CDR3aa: CASSVAQTAHHYGYTF
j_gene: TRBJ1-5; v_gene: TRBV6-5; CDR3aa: CASSYSGLNQPQHF
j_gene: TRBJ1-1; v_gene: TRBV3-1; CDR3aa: CASSQDLRGLYITEAFF
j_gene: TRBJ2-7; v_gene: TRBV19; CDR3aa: CASSPGTGGSYEQYF
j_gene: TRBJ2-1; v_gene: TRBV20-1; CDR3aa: CSANSYGQTTSGRDEQFF
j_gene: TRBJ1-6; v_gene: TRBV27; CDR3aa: CASSGAGSPLHF